This T cell receptor (beta chain) was identified during a study of cytomegalovirus exposure and HLA in healthy donors. Study-level results: With high specificity and sensitivity, the classifier reportedly diagnosed cytomegalovirus status. Researchers counted around 180 TCR beta chains as cytomegalovirus-associated. According to a subsequent analysis, TCR clusters identified in the first cohort showed a tendency to co-occur across the 120 or so validation repertoires.

Note on this clone: Its antigen is undetermined.

Clones were read by immunoSEQ multiplex PCR, and TCRdb kept only the in-frame ones, dropping some. The sample has tens of thousands of clones, about 85% seen once. Sequenced input: PBMCs. This receptor was obtained from a man between 18 and 29 years old in good health and CMV-seropositive.

The CDR3 coding sequence is TGTGCCAGCAGTGGAGGGCAGGGAGGCACAGATACGCAGTATTTT. Amino acids: CASSGGQGGTDTQYF. V gene TRBV6-5 combines with J gene TRBJ2-3; TRBD2 might be the D (6 bases). Looked up from germline, CDR1 is MNHEY and CDR2 is SVGAGI. This CDR3 is 15 amino acids long. The V end was cut by 5 bases, the J end by 1 base, with 13 bases between.